The 9 T cell receptor beta chains below were found in one sample sequenced in a study of blood T cell repertoires in COVID-19. The method was immunoSEQ multiplex PCR; TCRdb's version includes in-frame clones alone and lacks a portion of them. Here the sample spans around 70,000 clones, approximately 79% being singletons. The sequenced material came from peripheral blood. The receptors come from a woman between 45 and 65 years old with acute or convalescent COVID-19.

The chain carries TRBV11-2 and TRBJ1-1; 9 nucleotides agree with TRBD1. This CDR3 has 14 residues. V was pared by 2 bases and J by 4 bases, with 2 bases of the junction left unmatched. Germline CDR1 is SGHAT and CDR2 is FQNNGV. DNA for the CDR3: TGTGCCAGCAGCTTAATGACAGGGGGCACTGAAGCTTTCTTT. It translates to CASSLMTGGTEAFF.

This clone appeared a single time. The chain combines TRBV2 with TRBJ1-1, with D maybe TRBD1 (5 bases). The germline CDR1 and CDR2 sequences are SNHLY and FYNNEI. With 1 base removed from V and 5 bases from J, the gap between germline ends came to 8 bases. The CDR3 loop spans 13 amino acids. CDR3 nucleotides: TGTGCCAGCAGTGAAGAGGGGAGGACTGAAGCTTTCTTT. It translates to CASSEEGRTEAFF.

The rearrangement joins TRBV13 to TRBJ1-6, with D unclear. Germline CDR1 PRHDT, CDR2 FYEKMQ (reference sequence). This CDR3 contains 13 residues. V was shortened by 5 bases and J by 7 bases, with 9 bases between the two germline ends. The CDR3 loop reads CASSLRVNSPLHF. The CDR3 DNA reads TGTGCCAGCAGCCTAAGAGTGAATTCACCCCTCCACTTT.

The genes are TRBV4-2 and TRBJ1-1; tentatively, D is TRBD1 (5 bases). Germline assignment: CDR1 LGHNA and CDR2 YNFKEQ. V lost 1 base to trimming and J lost 8 bases, with 17 bases between them. The CDR3 has 15 residues. The CDR3 DNA sequence: TGTGCCAGCAGCCAAGTAACGGACACCTTGGGAGAAGCTTTCTTT. Residues: CASSQVTDTLGEAFF.

The gene calls are TRBV4-1 and TRBJ1-2, with D tentatively TRBD1 (6 bases). Trimming shortened V by 4 bases and J by 8 bases, and 17 bases separated the two germline ends. The germline V gene encodes CDR1 MGHRA and CDR2 YSYEKL. This CDR3 is 14 amino acids long. The CDR3 reads CASSRKGGSWGYTF. For the CDR3, the DNA is TGCGCCAGCAGCCGCAAGGGGGGGAGTTGGGGCTACACCTTC.

The genes are TRBV15 and TRBJ2-1; 10 bases map to TRBD1. This CDR3 is 15 amino acids long. Losses at the gene ends were 6 bases for V and 7 bases for J; bases not matched to a gene: 9. The germline V gene encodes CDR1 LNHNV and CDR2 YYDKDF (reference sequence). Here the CDR3 reads CATSDRDRGKNEQFF. CDR3 bases: TGTGCCACCAGTGACCGGGACAGGGGTAAGAATGAGCAGTTCTTC.

The chain is built from TRBV5-5 and TRBJ1-1, with a weak D call TRBD1 (6 bases). This CDR3 comprises 14 residues. Trimming cost V 0 bases and J 7 bases, with 13 bases left between them. Germline values: CDR1 SGHKS, CDR2 YYEKEE (reference sequence). The CDR3 region is CASSLGPGGREAFF. DNA for the CDR3: TGTGCCAGCAGCTTGGGTCCGGGGGGCCGTGAAGCTTTCTTT.

This clone was counted a few times. Written as DNA, the CDR3 is TGTGCCAGCGGTGACAGGGGAATTTATGGCTACACCTTC. Encoded protein: CASGDRGIYGYTF. This chain uses TRBV12-3 or TRBV12-4 with TRBJ1-2; TRBD1 matches 8 bases. This CDR3 is built from 13 residues. The trim removed 8 bases at V and 5 bases at J, leaving 7 bases unmatched.

This clone appeared once. CDR3 nucleotides: TGTGCCAGCAGCTTAGAACAGGGCTATAACAATGAGCAGTTCTTC. Translating gives CASSLEQGYNNEQFF. The rearrangement joins TRBV11-3 to TRBJ2-1, with D possibly matching TRBD1 (6 bases). There are 15 residues in the CDR3. Trimming pared 0 bases from V and 5 bases from J, leaving 11 bases between. Germline assignment: CDR1 SGHNT and CDR2 YENEEA. Complete variable domain (other parts from reference TRBV11-3 and TRBJ2-1): EAGVVQSPRYKIIEKKQPVAFWCNPISGHNTLYWYLQNLGQGPELLIRYENEEAVDDSQLPKDRFSAERLKGVDSTLKIQPAELGDSAVYLCASSLEQGYNNEQFFGPGTRLTVL.